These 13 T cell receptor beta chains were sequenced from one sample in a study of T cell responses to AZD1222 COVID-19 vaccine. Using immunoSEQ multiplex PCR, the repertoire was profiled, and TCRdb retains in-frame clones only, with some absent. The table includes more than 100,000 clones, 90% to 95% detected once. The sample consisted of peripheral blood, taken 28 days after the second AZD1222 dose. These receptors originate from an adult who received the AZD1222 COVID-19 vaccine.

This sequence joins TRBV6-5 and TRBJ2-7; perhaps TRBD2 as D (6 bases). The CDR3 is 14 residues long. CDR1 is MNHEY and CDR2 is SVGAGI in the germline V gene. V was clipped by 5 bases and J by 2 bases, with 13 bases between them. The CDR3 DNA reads TGTGCCAGCAGTACGGAGGGGCCGACCTACGAGCAGTACTTC. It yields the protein CASSTEGPTYEQYF.

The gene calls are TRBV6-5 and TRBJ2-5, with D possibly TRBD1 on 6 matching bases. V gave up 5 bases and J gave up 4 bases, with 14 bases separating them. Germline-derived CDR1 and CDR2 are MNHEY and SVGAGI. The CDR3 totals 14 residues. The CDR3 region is CASSTRTVRETQYF. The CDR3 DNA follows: TGTGCCAGCAGTACCCGGACAGTGAGAGAGACCCAGTACTTC.

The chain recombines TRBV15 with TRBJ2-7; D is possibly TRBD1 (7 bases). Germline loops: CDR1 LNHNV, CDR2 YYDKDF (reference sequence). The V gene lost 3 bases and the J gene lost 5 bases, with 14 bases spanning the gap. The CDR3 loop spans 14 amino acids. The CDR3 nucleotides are TGTGCCACCAGCAGTAGACAGGGAGGCAACGAGCAGTACTTC. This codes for CATSSRQGGNEQYF.

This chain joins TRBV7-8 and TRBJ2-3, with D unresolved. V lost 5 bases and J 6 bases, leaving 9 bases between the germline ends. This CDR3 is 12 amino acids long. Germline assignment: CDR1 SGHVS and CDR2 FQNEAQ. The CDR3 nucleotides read TGTGCCAGCAGCCTCTCTATGGATACGCAGTATTTT. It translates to CASSLSMDTQYF. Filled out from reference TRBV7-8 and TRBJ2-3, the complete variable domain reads GAGVSQSPRYKVAKRGQDVALRCDPISGHVSLFWYQQALGQGPEFLTYFQNEAQLDKSGLPSDRFFAERPEGSVSTLKIQRTQQEDSAVYLCASSLSMDTQYFGPGTRLTVL.

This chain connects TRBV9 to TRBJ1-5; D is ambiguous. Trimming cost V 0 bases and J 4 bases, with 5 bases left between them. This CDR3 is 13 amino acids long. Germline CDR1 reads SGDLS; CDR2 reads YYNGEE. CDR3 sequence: CASSVGPNQPQHF. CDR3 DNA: TGTGCCAGCAGCGTAGGTCCAAATCAGCCCCAGCATTTT.

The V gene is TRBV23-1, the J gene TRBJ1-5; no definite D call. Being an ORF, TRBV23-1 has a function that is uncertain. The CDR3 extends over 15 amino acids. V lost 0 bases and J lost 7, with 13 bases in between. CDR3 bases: TGCGCCAGCAGTCAATCGGGTCCCTCCTGCCAGCCCCAGCATTTT. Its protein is CASSQSGPSCQPQHF.

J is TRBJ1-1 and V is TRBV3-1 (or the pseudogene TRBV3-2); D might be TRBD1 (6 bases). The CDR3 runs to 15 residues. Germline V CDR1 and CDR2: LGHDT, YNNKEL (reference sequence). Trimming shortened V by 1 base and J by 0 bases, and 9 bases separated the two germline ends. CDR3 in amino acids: CASSQAGALNTEAFF. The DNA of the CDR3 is TGTGCCAGCAGCCAAGCGGGGGCCCTGAACACTGAAGCTTTCTTT.

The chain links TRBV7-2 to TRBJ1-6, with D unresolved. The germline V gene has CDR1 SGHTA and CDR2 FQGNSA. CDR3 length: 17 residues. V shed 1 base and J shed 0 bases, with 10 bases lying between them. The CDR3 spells CASSLDGGSSYNSPLHF. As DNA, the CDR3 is TGTGCCAGCAGCTTAGATGGAGGAAGCTCCTATAATTCACCCCTCCACTTT.

The CDR3 here is CASSEQDEQYF. CDR3 bases: TGTGCCAGCAGTGAACAGGACGAGCAGTACTTC. V usage is TRBV12-3 or TRBV12-4 and J usage is TRBJ2-7, with D maybe TRBD1 (5 bases). V lost 5 bases to trimming and J lost 5 bases, with 7 bases between them. The CDR3 totals 11 residues.

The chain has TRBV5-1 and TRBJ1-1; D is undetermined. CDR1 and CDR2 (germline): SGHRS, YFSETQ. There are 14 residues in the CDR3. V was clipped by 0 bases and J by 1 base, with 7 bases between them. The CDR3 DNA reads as TGCGCCAGCAGCTTGGGGGCAGAGAACACTGAAGCTTTCTTT. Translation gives CASSLGAENTEAFF. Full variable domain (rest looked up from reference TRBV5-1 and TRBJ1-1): KAGVTQTPRYLIKTRGQQVTLSCSPISGHRSVSWYQQTPGQGLQFLFEYFSETQRNKGNFPGRFSGRQFSNSRSEMNVSTLELGDSALYLCASSLGAENTEAFFGQGTRLTVV.

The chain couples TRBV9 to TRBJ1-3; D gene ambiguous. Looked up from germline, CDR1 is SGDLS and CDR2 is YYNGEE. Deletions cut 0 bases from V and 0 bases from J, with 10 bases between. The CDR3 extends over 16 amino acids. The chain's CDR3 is CASSVDLVPSGNTIYF. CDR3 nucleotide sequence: TGTGCCAGCAGCGTAGATCTGGTCCCCTCTGGAAACACCATATATTTT.

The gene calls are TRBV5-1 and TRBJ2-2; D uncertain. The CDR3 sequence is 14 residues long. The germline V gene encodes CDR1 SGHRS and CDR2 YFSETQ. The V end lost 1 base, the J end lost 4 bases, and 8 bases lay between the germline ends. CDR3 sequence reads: CASSLSLSTGELFF. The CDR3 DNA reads TGCGCCAGCAGCTTGAGTTTGAGCACCGGGGAGCTGTTTTTT.

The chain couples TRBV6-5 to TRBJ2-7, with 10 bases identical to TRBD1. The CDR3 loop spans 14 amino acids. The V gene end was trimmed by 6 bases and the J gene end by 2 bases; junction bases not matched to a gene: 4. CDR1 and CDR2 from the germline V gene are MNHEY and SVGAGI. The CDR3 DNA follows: TGTGCCAGCAGCCTGACAGGGGGCGCCTACGAGCAGTACTTC. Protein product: CASSLTGGAYEQYF.